This TCR beta chain was sequenced for a study of monozygotic twins with cystic fibrosis (dated by TCRdb to about 2021). Concerning the study at large: Barcoded libraries were prepared with roughly 16 PCR cycles from three micrograms of fragmented DNA. To gauge how much genetics shapes V and J gene usage, the researchers compared TCR beta repertoires both within and across 16 monozygotic twin pairs who have cystic fibrosis. Data for three of the twin pairs had already been reported earlier in a different context. Twins were ranked among 1,000 or so cohort participants for weight-for-height and FEVPerc (FEV1 disease centile) on the day of blood sampling. The cohort included ten female and six male twin pairs, mostly children and adolescents, aged roughly 2.0 to 40 years with a median of 9.1 years. On the study overall, not on this receptor specifically: No association turned up between shared CDR3 numbers and age, concordance or disease severity, and the cohort was small. Sharing of nucleotide-identical clonotypes was significantly greater within monozygotic CF twin pairs than between unrelated CF individuals (P = 0.000026, Mann-Whitney). Simpson clonality tended to be low (median around 0.0095), which suggests a naive-dominated repertoire, although clonality was higher in the most severely affected patients. V gene usage was most similar to the co-twin for 13 of 16 pairs, and J usage for 8 of 16 pairs, suggesting genetic constraints.

The junction shows trimming of 6 bases on V and 9 bases on J, and the gene matches do not reach 5 bases of it. The CDR3 starts with the cysteine, ends with the phenylalanine, and has 13 residues. The entry retains the CDR3 DNA only, 39 bases that are in frame from base 1. Based on the germline V gene, the CDR1 and CDR2 sequences are MNHEY and SVGAGI. A remark on this clone: What antigen it recognizes has not been identified. No quality values exist for individual bases; no much larger clone is one base distant.

The twin pairs came from the European Cystic Fibrosis Twin and Sibling Study Cohort, which recruited patients from more than 150 CF clinics across 14 European countries. Zygosity and CFTR genotype were verified in-house, and zygosity was tested by multiplex PCR of nine short tandem repeat loci. Peripheral blood was taken from each twin, and clinical parameters were recorded on the day of blood sampling. Phenol/chloroform extraction was used to isolate genomic DNA from peripheral blood cells, and the DNA was then kept in TE buffer at 4 degrees C. TCR beta CDR3 regions were amplified by multiplex PCR with the immunoSEQ immune profiling system according to the manufacturer's instructions. An Illumina NextSeq system was used to carry out the sequencing. As for how the authors treated the data: Sequence data were processed on the immunoSEQ Analyzer platform, and clonality was calculated as the square root of Simpson's index of productive rearrangements. Similarity in V and J usage was quantified by Jensen-Shannon distance, and CDR3 generation probabilities were calculated with OLGA. The researchers looked up shared CDR3 sequences in the immuneACCESS database (August 2020) and in VDJdb (December 2020). TCRdb holds this immuneACCESS table with in-frame rearrangements only. Some clones are missing; in checked studies, unresolved V genes explain under half, and the rest has no known cause. The D gene and trimming were derived from the DNA, and the V and J assignments and clone size from that table. This sample gives under 30,000 clones in total; approximately 90% of them show up just once. The leading ten clones occupy 0.54% of the sample.

Input material: blood. This receptor chain uses TRBV6-5 and TRBJ1-6, and 7 junction bases match TRBD1. The clonotype originates from a girl aged 2 to 9 with cystic fibrosis. CDR3 protein: CASSRGQTSPLHF. The nucleotides read TGTGCCAGCAGCCGGGGACAGACTTCACCCCTCCACTTT.